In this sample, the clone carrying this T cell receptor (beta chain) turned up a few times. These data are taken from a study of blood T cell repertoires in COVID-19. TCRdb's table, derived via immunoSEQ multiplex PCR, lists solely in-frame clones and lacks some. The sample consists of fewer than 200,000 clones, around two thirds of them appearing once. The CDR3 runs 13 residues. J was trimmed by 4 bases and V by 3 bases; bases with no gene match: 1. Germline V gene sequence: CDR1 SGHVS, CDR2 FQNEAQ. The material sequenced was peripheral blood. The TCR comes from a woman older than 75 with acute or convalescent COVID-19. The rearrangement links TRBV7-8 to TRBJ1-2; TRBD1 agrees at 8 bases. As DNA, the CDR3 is TGTGCCAGCAGCTTGGGACAGGTCTATGGCTACACCTTC. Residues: CASSLGQVYGYTF. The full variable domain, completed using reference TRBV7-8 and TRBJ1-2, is GAGVSQSPRYKVAKRGQDVALRCDPISGHVSLFWYQQALGQGPEFLTYFQNEAQLDKSGLPSDRFFAERPEGSVSTLKIQRTQQEDSAVYLCASSLGQVYGYTFGSGTRLTVV.